The 22 T cell receptor beta chains reported below all come from one sample, sequenced in a study of T cells in Graves' hyperthyroidism and ophthalmopathy. RNA transcripts served as the template for amplifying TCR beta CDR3 regions. An initial round of RT-PCR targeting the TCR CDR3 relied on the HTBI primer set. Each CDR3 protein gets one entry after TCRdb re-called the multiplex PCR reads with MiXCR. The table lists 300,000 to 350,000 distinct CDR3 sequences, 15% to 20% of them singletons, with 15% to 18% in the top ten. The sample taken for sequencing was blood. The source is a woman aged 40 to 50 with Graves' ophthalmopathy.

This clonotype occurred many times. The V gene is TRBV12-3 or TRBV12-4, the J gene TRBJ1-2; 7 nucleotides agree with TRBD1. The CDR3 extends over 12 amino acids. V lost 3 bases and J lost 8; bases outside the gene matches: 3. For the CDR3, the DNA is TGTGCCAGCAGTTTGAGGGGGCTCGGCTACACCTTC. Amino acid sequence: CASSLRGLGYTF.

With respect to this clonotype: A single base separates this from a much larger clone, so it may be a read error. The J gene is TRBJ2-2, the V gene TRBV9, with 11 positions matching TRBD2. The CDR3 is 16 amino acids. V lost 3 bases, J lost 3 bases, and 4 bases stayed unmatched. The germline gives CDR1 SGDLS, CDR2 YYNGEE. CDR3 coding DNA: TGTGCCAGCAGCGCCGCTAGCGGGGGGTACACCGGGGAGCTGTTTTTT. It specifies CASSAASGGYTGELFF.

The DNA of the CDR3 is TGTGCCAGCAAACAGGGGGTTTATAGCTACACCTTC. This gives the protein CASKQGVYSYTF. The V and J genes are TRBV28 and TRBJ1-2, with TRBD1 matching over 8 bases. The V and J ends lost 7 bases and 9 bases, in that order; junction bases with no gene match: 7. Germline values: CDR1 MDHEN, CDR2 SYDVKM. CDR3 length: 12 residues.

The chain uses TRBV6-2 or TRBV6-3 and TRBJ2-7; 7 bases match TRBD2. The J call is uncertain, as TRBJ2-1 better fits the DNA end. CDR1 is MNHEY and CDR2 is SVGEGT in the germline V gene. This CDR3 has 15 amino acids. The CDR3 loop reads CASSDPVTSSYEQFF. The CDR3 DNA follows: TGTGCCAGCAGTGATCCCGTGACTAGCAGCTACGAGCAGTTCTTC.

This clonotype was detected many times. The rearrangement joins TRBV13 to TRBJ2-5; possible D gene TRBD2, 6 bases. Germline-derived CDR1 and CDR2 are PRHDT and FYEKMQ (reference sequence). The CDR3 has 15 residues. Trimming pared 5 bases from V and 1 base from J, leaving 14 bases between. The CDR3 DNA follows: TGTGCCAGCAGCCCCCCCGGGGGTGGCCAAGAGACCCAGTACTTC. It encodes CASSPPGGGQETQYF.

The table lists this clonotype with many counts. The chain employs TRBV2 and TRBJ2-7; TRBD2 aligns across 12 bases. V lost 10 bases to trimming and J lost 1 base; unmatched junction nucleotides: 8. This CDR3 comprises 15 residues. Germline V CDR1 and CDR2: SNHLY, FYNNEI. CDR3 sequence reads: CATLPTSGRSYEQYF. The DNA of the CDR3 is TGTGCCACCCTCCCCACTAGCGGGAGGTCCTACGAGCAGTACTTC.

Remarks on this clonotype: This clone may be a read error of a much larger clone one base away. The chain combines TRBV19 with TRBJ1-5; D is possibly TRBD1 (6 bases). This CDR3 has 15 amino acids. Germline assignment: CDR1 LNHDA and CDR2 SQIVND (reference sequence). V shed 4 bases and J shed 7 bases, with 17 bases lying between them. The DNA for the CDR3 is TGTGCCAGTAGTAAGGGACTGGGGGCCCGACAGCCCCAGCATTTT. Its protein is CASSKGLGARQPQHF.

The chain combines TRBV18 with TRBJ1-3; 8 nucleotides line up with TRBD1. V lost 5 bases and J lost 3; bases outside the gene matches: 9. Germline V gene sequence: CDR1 KGHSH, CDR2 LQKENI. The CDR3 runs to 16 residues. The CDR3 DNA sequence: TGTGCCAGCTCAAAGCCGGGACAGGCCGATGGAAACACCATATATTTT. This translates into CASSKPGQADGNTIYF.

In this sample, this clonotype turned up many times. J is TRBJ1-1 and V is TRBV29-1, with TRBD1 matching over 8 bases. Germline V gives CDR1 SQVTM, CDR2 ANQGSEA. The junction had 14 bases not matched to a gene; V was cut back by 8 bases and J by 3 bases. The CDR3 sequence is 15 residues long. In DNA form, the CDR3 reads TGCAGCTTCAGCCGGACAGGGAGGGGGTACACTGAAGCTTTCTTT. Encoded protein: CSFSRTGRGYTEAFF.

This clonotype appeared a few times. V usage is TRBV18 and J usage is TRBJ2-7, with a tentative D call TRBD1 (6 bases). Germline V gives CDR1 KGHSH, CDR2 LQKENI. The CDR3 has 15 amino acids. The ends were cut back, 4 bases at V and 4 bases at J, with 17 bases in the middle. CDR3 amino acids: CASSQYRVQSYEQYF. Written as DNA, the CDR3 is TGTGCCAGCTCACAGTACAGGGTACAATCGTACGAGCAGTACTTC.

Notes on this clonotype: This clone may be a read error of a much larger clone one base away. The CDR3 does not close with the conserved phenylalanine or tryptophan, likely indicating a read error. The V and J genes are TRBV29-1 and TRBJ1-1; D remains unclear. The germline V and J ends were trimmed by 8 bases and 5 bases, with 12 bases remaining between them. The CDR3 is made up of 11 amino acids. Germline CDR1 and CDR2: SQVTM and ANQGSEA. The CDR3 DNA sequence: TGCAGCTTGACATTGGGGACTGAAGCTTTCCTT. Amino acids: CSLTLGTEAFL.

This clonotype was counted a few times. The chain employs TRBV27 and TRBJ1-1, with 10 bases that match TRBD1. The CDR3 covers 17 residues. The germline gives CDR1 MNHEY, CDR2 SMNVEV (reference sequence). V shed 4 bases, J shed 0 bases, and the junction held 8 bases outside the gene matches. The CDR3 DNA reads as TGTGCCAGCAGTTCTAGACAGGGGGCCCCGCTGAACACTGAAGCTTTCTTT. Its protein product is CASSSRQGAPLNTEAFF.

In this sample, this clonotype turned up many times. This chain connects TRBV30 to TRBJ2-7; D perhaps matches TRBD2 (5 bases). This CDR3 is built from 12 residues. The V end lost 0 bases, the J end lost 7 bases, and 10 bases lay between the germline ends. Per the germline V gene, CDR1 is GTSNPN and CDR2 is SVGIG (reference sequence). CDR3 amino acids: CAWSVLGEEQYF. The DNA of the CDR3 is TGTGCCTGGAGTGTGTTGGGAGAGGAGCAGTACTTC.

In its sample, this clonotype was seen many times. V is TRBV28 and J is TRBJ2-7, with TRBD2 identical over 10 bases. Germline loops: CDR1 MDHEN, CDR2 SYDVKM. Losses at the gene ends were 5 bases for V and 7 bases for J; bases not matched to a gene: 11. The CDR3 spans 15 residues. CDR3 region: CASSVYLAGVGEQYF. The CDR3 DNA sequence: TGTGCCAGCAGTGTCTATCTAGCGGGAGTCGGAGAGCAGTACTTC.

This clonotype was observed at least ten times. The rearrangement links TRBV4-3 to TRBJ1-6, with D possibly being TRBD1 (6 bases). CDR3 length: 16 residues. V was clipped by 0 bases and J by 9 bases, with 15 bases between them. The V gene's germline CDR1 is LGHNA and CDR2 YSLEER. The CDR3 is CASSQDVGGGGSPLHF. CDR3 DNA sequence: TGCGCCAGCAGCCAAGATGTCGGGGGCGGGGGTTCACCCCTCCACTTT.

This clonotype was counted ten times or more. This chain links TRBV2 with TRBJ1-1, with TRBD1 matching over 7 bases. There are 15 residues in the CDR3. Trimming took 4 bases from V and 10 from J; bases not matched to a gene: 15. Germline loops: CDR1 SNHLY, CDR2 FYNNEI. In nucleotides, the CDR3 is TGTGCCAGCAGTGTACTCTCCGACAGGGTGGGTGCAGCTTTCTTT. Its translation: CASSVLSDRVGAAFF.

This clonotype was observed a handful of times. The V and J genes are TRBV6-1 and TRBJ2-7; tentatively, D is TRBD1 (6 bases). The ends were cut back, 4 bases at V and 0 bases at J, with 13 bases in the middle. This CDR3 comprises 15 residues. Germline assignment: CDR1 MNHNS and CDR2 SASEGT. The DNA for the CDR3 is TGTGCCAGCAGTGTTGAATTAGGGGGCTCCTACGAGCAGTACTTC. It encodes CASSVELGGSYEQYF.

This clonotype was picked up many times. The V and J genes are TRBV18 and TRBJ2-7; D remains unclear. The germline V gene has CDR1 KGHSH and CDR2 LQKENI. The CDR3 runs 11 residues. Trimming took 4 bases from V and 7 from J, leaving 8 bases between them. DNA for the CDR3: TGTGCCAGCTCACAGGGAAGAGAGCAGTACTTC. Translation: CASSQGREQYF. Using reference TRBV18 and TRBJ2-7 for the parts outside the CDR3, the full variable domain is NAGVMQNPRHLVRRRGQEARLRCSPMKGHSHVYWYRQLPEEGLKFMVYLQKENIIDESGMPKERFSAEFPKEGPSILRIQQVVRGDSAAYFCASSQGREQYFGPGTRLTVT.

This clonotype has at least ten counts. Written as DNA, the CDR3 is TGTGCCAGCAGTCTGGGACAGGGGGCGCGGATAGACTATGGCTACACCTTC. The encoded protein is CASSLGQGARIDYGYTF. The chain carries TRBV28 and TRBJ1-2; 12 bases line up with TRBD1. CDR3 size: 17 residues. V shed 5 bases and J 3 bases; nucleotides not matched to a gene: 10. Per germline, CDR1 MDHEN and CDR2 SYDVKM.

There are many counts of this clonotype. The rearrangement uses TRBV12-3 or TRBV12-4 and TRBJ2-2; D gene uncertain. Trimming stripped 6 bases from V and 5 bases from J, with 7 bases between. This CDR3 is built from 12 residues. The CDR3 DNA is TGTGCCAGCAGAATGGGGACCGGGGAGCTGTTTTTT. It encodes CASRMGTGELFF.

The chain couples TRBV25-1 to TRBJ2-7; TRBD1 agrees at 10 bases. The ends lost 5 bases at V and 2 bases at J; junction bases unmatched: 9. Germline V gene lookup returns CDR1 MGHDK and CDR2 SYGVNS. This CDR3 has 16 residues. The CDR3 DNA reads TGTGCCAGCAGTATCCGACAGGGGGCCGGCCCCTACGAGCAGTACTTC. Translation: CASSIRQGAGPYEQYF.

In regard to this clonotype: At one of its ends the junction is not consistent with the germline gene, which may arise from a read error. The chain recombines TRBV11-2 with TRBJ2-5; D perhaps matches TRBD1 (6 bases). The length of the CDR3 is 14 residues. Germline V gene data show CDR1 as SGHAT and CDR2 as FQNNGV. The CDR3 here is CASSPWDTQGTQYF. In nucleotides, the CDR3 is TGTGCCAGCAGCCCCTGGGACACACAAGGGACCCAGTACTTC.